The 32 T cell receptor beta chains given below trace back to one sample, sequenced in a study of PD-1 blockade in classical Hodgkin lymphoma. All the patients suffered relapse after autologous stem cell transplantation, and brentuximab vedotin exposure differed. The repertoire was sequenced with immunoSEQ multiplex PCR; TCRdb's copy has only in-frame clones and lacks some. The data show tens of thousands of clones, with about 71% seen just once and about a sixth held by the top ten. The sequenced sample was peripheral blood mononuclear cells (PBMCs), obtained at baseline. The receptors originated from a human donor with classical Hodgkin lymphoma.

This clone was counted a single time. V and J are TRBV7-2 and TRBJ1-3; 8 bases line up with TRBD1. This CDR3 spans 15 amino acids. The trim removed 4 bases at V and 2 bases at J, leaving 4 bases unmatched. Looked up from germline, CDR1 is SGHTA and CDR2 is FQGNSA. The CDR3 region is CASSSPGGAGNTIYF. The CDR3, as DNA: TGTGCCAGCAGCTCCCCAGGGGGCGCTGGAAACACCATATATTTT.

The count of this clone is one. This sequence joins TRBV19 and TRBJ1-2; D call uncertain. Germline V gene data show CDR1 as LNHDA and CDR2 as SQIVND (reference sequence). V was trimmed by 0 bases and J by 0 bases, leaving 11 bases between them. This CDR3 has 16 residues. The CDR3 spells CASSIEGKGSNYGYTF. CDR3 sequence (DNA): TGTGCCAGTAGTATAGAGGGGAAGGGTTCTAACTATGGCTACACCTTC.

Notes on this clone: The same CDR3 is also encoded by other DNA sequences in this sample. The gene calls are TRBV7-9 and TRBJ1-5; D unresolved. The V end was cut by 1 base, the J end by 6 bases, with 4 bases between. The CDR3 sequence is 12 residues long. Germline V lookup: CDR1 SEHNR, CDR2 FQNEAQ (reference sequence). CDR3 in amino acids: CASSLGTQPQHF. In DNA, the CDR3 is TGTGCCAGCAGCTTAGGCACTCAGCCCCAGCATTTT.

V gene TRBV2 combines with J gene TRBJ1-1; D gene ambiguous. V shed 7 bases and J shed 1 base, with 10 bases lying between them. The CDR3 extends over 13 amino acids. The germline CDR1 and CDR2 sequences are SNHLY and FYNNEI. CDR3 nucleotides: TGTGCCAGCATTCGTGCCCCGAACACTGAAGCTTTCTTT. Protein product: CASIRAPNTEAFF.

The chain couples TRBV11-2 to TRBJ2-7; the D gene is possibly TRBD1 (6 bases). V was pared by 1 base and J by 1 base, with 8 bases between. This CDR3 region has 14 residues. In germline, CDR1 is SGHAT, CDR2 FQNNGV. This CDR3 is CASSLGTASYEQYF. The DNA for the CDR3 is TGTGCCAGCAGCTTAGGGACAGCTTCCTACGAGCAGTACTTC.

The chain is built from TRBV19 and TRBJ1-3, with D possibly being TRBD1 (6 bases). This CDR3 is 16 amino acids long. Per germline, CDR1 LNHDA and CDR2 SQIVND (reference sequence). The ends were cut back, 6 bases at V and 1 base at J, with 16 bases in the middle. CDR3 protein: CASRETGRTSGNTIYF. Here the CDR3 DNA reads TGTGCCAGTAGGGAGACAGGTCGTACTTCTGGAAACACCATATATTTT.

This chain uses TRBV20-1 with TRBJ1-1, with D unresolved. CDR3 length: 11 residues. Trimming pared 4 bases from V and 0 bases from J, leaving 3 bases between. The germline CDR1 and CDR2 sequences are DFQATT and SNEGSKA (reference sequence). In nucleotides, the CDR3 is TGCAGTGCTACTATGAACACTGAAGCTTTCTTT. Residues: CSATMNTEAFF.

V usage is TRBV28 and J usage is TRBJ1-6; 11 nucleotides line up with TRBD1. The CDR3 extends over 13 amino acids. Per the germline V gene, CDR1 is MDHEN and CDR2 is SYDVKM. V lost 10 bases and J lost 9; bases outside the gene matches: 5. The CDR3 nucleotides read TGTGCCAACCGGGGGACAGGGGGTTCACCCCTCCACTTT. Protein sequence: CANRGTGGSPLHF.

The J gene is TRBJ1-5, the V gene TRBV30, with D possibly TRBD1 on 6 matching bases. Trimming pared 2 bases from V and 1 base from J, leaving 12 bases between. CDR1 GTSNPN and CDR2 SVGIG come from the germline V gene (reference sequence). This CDR3 is 15 amino acids long. In DNA, the CDR3 is TGTGCCTGGAGTCTAGGGGGGACCAGCAATCAGCCCCAGCATTTT. Its translation: CAWSLGGTSNQPQHF.

The J gene is TRBJ2-1, the V gene TRBV27; 15 bases line up with TRBD2. The CDR3 extends over 18 amino acids. Germline V lookup: CDR1 MNHEY, CDR2 SMNVEV (reference sequence). Losses at the gene ends were 4 bases for V and 1 base for J; bases not matched to a gene: 5. The CDR3 nucleotides are TGTGCCAGCAGTTACGGACTAGCGGGAGGGCCTTCCTACAATGAGCAGTTCTTC. Residues: CASSYGLAGGPSYNEQFF.

This chain joins TRBV6-5 and TRBJ2-5; D gene uncertain. This CDR3 region has 13 residues. The V and J ends lost 6 bases and 5 bases respectively, with 13 bases between them. In germline, CDR1 is MNHEY, CDR2 SVGAGI. The CDR3 loop reads CASRVQFSETQYF. The CDR3 bases are TGTGCCAGCAGGGTACAGTTCTCGGAGACCCAGTACTTC.

The rearrangement links TRBV21-1 to TRBJ2-1. TRBV21-1 corresponds to a pseudogene. CDR3 length: 16 amino acids. CDR3 loop: CASPKDGLFYSPEQFF. The CDR3 DNA reads as TGTGCCAGCCCGAAAGATGGTTTGTTTTATTCTCCTGAGCAGTTCTTC.

The rearrangement joins TRBV11-3 to TRBJ2-3; the D is unclear. Between the trimmed V and J ends, which lost 4 bases and 0 bases, there was a span of 11 bases. The CDR3 consists of 15 residues. The germline CDR1 and CDR2 sequences are SGHNT and YENEEA. This CDR3 is CASSYRALSTDTQYF. The CDR3 nucleotides are TGTGCCAGCAGCTACCGGGCCCTCAGCACAGATACGCAGTATTTT.

The V gene is TRBV9, the J gene TRBJ2-1; 7 bases agree with TRBD2. The germline gives CDR1 SGDLS, CDR2 YYNGEE. J lost 4 bases, V lost 0 bases, and 4 bases had no gene match. The CDR3 totals 15 residues. CDR3 sequence reads: CASSVVGAGYNEQFF. CDR3 nucleotide sequence: TGTGCCAGCAGCGTAGTAGGAGCGGGGTACAATGAGCAGTTCTTC.

The chain combines TRBV19 with TRBJ1-6, with no clear D. The CDR3 runs 14 residues. V gave up 2 bases and J gave up 8 bases, with 10 bases separating them. Germline V CDR1 and CDR2: LNHDA, SQIVND (reference sequence). The CDR3 loop reads CASSILGIDSPLHF. For the CDR3, the DNA is TGTGCCAGTAGTATACTTGGAATCGATTCACCCCTCCACTTT. Filled out from reference TRBV19 and TRBJ1-6, the complete variable domain reads DGGITQSPKYLFRKEGQNVTLSCEQNLNHDAMYWYRQDPGQGLRLIYYSQIVNDFQKGDIAEGYSVSREKKESFPLTVTSAQKNPTAFYLCASSILGIDSPLHFGNGTRLTVT.

This clone is deemed medium-sized (0.01 to 0.1%). The rearrangement joins TRBV7-2 to TRBJ1-5, with no clear D. Deletions cut 2 bases from V and 7 bases from J, with 6 bases between. CDR1 and CDR2 from the germline V gene are SGHTA and FQGNSA. CDR3 size: 12 residues. The CDR3 loop is CASSLPPQPQHF. DNA for the CDR3: TGTGCCAGCAGCTTACCCCCCCAGCCCCAGCATTTT.

The chain combines TRBV29-1 with TRBJ2-7; unclear D gene. The V and J ends lost 5 bases and 2 bases respectively, with 10 bases between them. The CDR3 length is 12 residues. Germline loops: CDR1 SQVTM, CDR2 ANQGSEA. CDR3 in DNA: TGCAGCGTTTTACAGAGCCCCTACGAGCAGTACTTC. This translates into CSVLQSPYEQYF.

This clone was found many times. The chain joins TRBV12-5 to TRBJ2-7, with D possibly TRBD2 on 5 matching bases. The CDR3 sequence is 12 residues long. Trimming pared 4 bases from V and 4 bases from J, leaving 8 bases between. From germline, CDR1 is LGHNT and CDR2 FRNRAP. The CDR3, as DNA: TGTGCTAGTGGTTCCGGACTTTACGAGCAGTACTTC. It codes for CASGSGLYEQYF.

The gene calls are TRBV29-1 and TRBJ2-5; D is perhaps TRBD1 (5 bases). The CDR3 is made up of 12 amino acids. Germline lookup yields CDR1 SQVTM and CDR2 ANQGSEA. Trimming removed 7 bases at V and 7 bases at J, with 16 bases between. The CDR3 DNA is TGCAGCGCCGCTGACAGCATCCGGACCCAGTACTTC. Residues: CSAADSIRTQYF.

The V call is TRBV5-1, the J call TRBJ1-1, with 8 nucleotides matching TRBD1. Trimming took 2 bases from V and 1 from J; bases not matched to a gene: 4. Germline CDR1 SGHRS, CDR2 YFSETQ. This CDR3 has 15 amino acids. CDR3: CASSFSGGRNTEAFF. CDR3 sequence (DNA): TGCGCCAGCAGCTTCTCAGGGGGCAGGAACACTGAAGCTTTCTTT.

The chain combines TRBV19 with TRBJ1-5; no clear D. This CDR3 has 16 amino acids. Germline values: CDR1 LNHDA, CDR2 SQIVND (reference sequence). The germline V and J ends were trimmed by 3 bases and 1 base, with 13 bases remaining between them. The chain's CDR3 is CASSINTLGSNQPQHF. In nucleotides, the CDR3 is TGTGCCAGTAGTATTAACACGTTAGGCAGCAATCAGCCCCAGCATTTT.

The chain uses TRBV18 and TRBJ2-3, with 16 bases identical to TRBD2. The CDR3 has 20 residues. V lost 0 bases, J lost 0 bases, and 6 bases stayed unmatched. CDR1 and CDR2 from the germline V gene are KGHSH and LQKENI. In DNA, the CDR3 is TGTGCCAGCTCACCACCGAAGGGACTAGCGGGAGGGACTAGCACAGATACGCAGTATTTT. Translation: CASSPPKGLAGGTSTDTQYF.

V is TRBV4-3 and J is TRBJ1-5; D gene unclear. The V and J ends lost 0 bases and 3 bases respectively, with 9 bases between them. The CDR3 sequence is 15 residues long. In germline, CDR1 is LGHNA, CDR2 YSLEER. The CDR3 here is CASSQEGGVNQPQHF. In DNA, the CDR3 is TGCGCCAGCAGCCAAGAAGGCGGGGTCAATCAGCCCCAGCATTTT.

The rearrangement links TRBV6-5 to TRBJ2-1; the match to TRBD2 covers 9 bases. Germline CDR1 and CDR2: MNHEY and SVGAGI. J lost 6 bases, V lost 2 bases, and 5 bases had no gene match. This CDR3 comprises 15 residues. This chain's CDR3 is CASSYVKRGANEQFF. The DNA for the CDR3 is TGTGCCAGCAGTTACGTCAAGCGGGGGGCCAATGAGCAGTTCTTC.

The gene calls are TRBV15 and TRBJ2-1, with D maybe TRBD2 (6 bases). The germline V gene encodes CDR1 LNHNV and CDR2 YYDKDF (reference sequence). The V gene lost 2 bases and the J gene lost 3 bases, with 17 bases spanning the gap. The CDR3 is 17 amino acids. The CDR3 sequence: CATSRLPGDEGYNEQFF. The CDR3 coding sequence is TGTGCCACCAGCAGACTCCCGGGAGATGAGGGCTACAATGAGCAGTTCTTC. The full variable domain, rest sourced from reference TRBV15 and TRBJ2-1, is DAMVIQNPRYQVTQFGKPVTLSCSQTLNHNVMYWYQQKSSQAPKLLFHYYDKDFNNEADTPDNFQSRRPNTSFCFLDIRSPGLGDTAMYLCATSRLPGDEGYNEQFFGPGTRLTVL.

The chain employs TRBV28 and TRBJ1-2; D perhaps matches TRBD1 (6 bases). The CDR3 sequence is 12 residues long. Trimming took off 3 bases at V and 6 bases at J, with 8 bases between the two ends. CDR1 and CDR2 from the germline V gene are MDHEN and SYDVKM. In DNA, the CDR3 is TGTGCCAGCAGTTTGGCAGGGGATGGCTACACCTTC. Protein: CASSLAGDGYTF.

This clone was recorded a few times. J is TRBJ2-2 and V is TRBV5-6; D is possibly TRBD1 (5 bases). The CDR3 totals 16 residues. CDR1 is SGHDT and CDR2 is YYEEEE in the germline V gene. The germline V and J ends were trimmed by 2 bases and 3 bases, with 14 bases remaining between them. CDR3: CASSFRVLMDTGELFF. The CDR3, as DNA: TGTGCCAGCAGCTTCAGGGTACTCATGGACACCGGGGAGCTGTTTTTT.

The chain has TRBV7-9 and TRBJ2-3; D ambiguous. The CDR3 loop spans 16 amino acids. V was clipped by 2 bases and J by 0 bases, with 12 bases between them. Per the germline V gene, CDR1 is SEHNR and CDR2 is FQNEAQ (reference sequence). In DNA form, the CDR3 reads TGTGCCAGCAGCTTAACGTCTGGATTTAGCACAGATACGCAGTATTTT. It specifies CASSLTSGFSTDTQYF.

This clone was observed once. The chain has TRBV5-5 and TRBJ1-3; a weak D match, TRBD1 (5 bases). V was shortened by 4 bases and J by 16 bases, with 21 bases between the two germline ends. The CDR3 has 13 amino acids. Germline CDR1 SGHKS, CDR2 YYEKEE (reference sequence). The CDR3 region has the DNA TGTGCCAGCAGCGGGGACGGTTTGGCCCGTAGCTATTTT. Its translation: CASSGDGLARSYF.

This clone has more than one count but fewer than ten. The chain joins TRBV6-5 to TRBJ2-7; D ambiguous. CDR1 is MNHEY, CDR2 SVGAGI, per germline. The CDR3 totals 13 residues. V was trimmed by 5 bases and J by 3 bases, leaving 11 bases between them. This CDR3 reads CASSRTVNYEQYF. The CDR3, as DNA: TGTGCCAGCAGTCGGACCGTTAACTACGAGCAGTACTTC.

The chain couples TRBV25-1 to TRBJ1-2, with 8 bases aligning to TRBD1. The germline V gene has CDR1 MGHDK and CDR2 SYGVNS. The V and J ends lost 6 bases and 7 bases, in that order; junction bases with no gene match: 10. The CDR3 is 14 residues long. The CDR3 reads CASRSDRAYGGYTF. The CDR3 DNA sequence: TGTGCCAGCAGATCGGACAGGGCTTATGGTGGCTACACCTTC.

This clone was detected a few times. The chain couples TRBV7-3 to TRBJ2-1; possible D gene TRBD2, 5 bases. Germline V gene data show CDR1 as SGHTA and CDR2 as FQGTGA. CDR3 length equals 15 residues. Trimming pared 2 bases from V and 4 bases from J, leaving 12 bases between. This chain's CDR3 is CASSLAGGQYNEQFF. The CDR3 DNA follows: TGTGCCAGCAGCTTAGCGGGTGGGCAGTACAATGAGCAGTTCTTC.